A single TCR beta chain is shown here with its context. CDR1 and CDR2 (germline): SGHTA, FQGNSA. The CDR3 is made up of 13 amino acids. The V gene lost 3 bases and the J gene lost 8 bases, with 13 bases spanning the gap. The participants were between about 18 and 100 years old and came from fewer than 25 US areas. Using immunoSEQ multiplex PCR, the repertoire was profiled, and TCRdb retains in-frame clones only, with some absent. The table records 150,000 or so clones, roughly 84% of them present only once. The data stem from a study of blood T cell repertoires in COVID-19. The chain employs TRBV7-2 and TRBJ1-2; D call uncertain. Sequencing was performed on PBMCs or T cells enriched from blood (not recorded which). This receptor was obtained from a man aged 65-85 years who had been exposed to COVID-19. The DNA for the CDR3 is TGTGCCAGCAGCTTGGAACCGGGGATCGGCTACACCTTC. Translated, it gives CASSLEPGIGYTF.